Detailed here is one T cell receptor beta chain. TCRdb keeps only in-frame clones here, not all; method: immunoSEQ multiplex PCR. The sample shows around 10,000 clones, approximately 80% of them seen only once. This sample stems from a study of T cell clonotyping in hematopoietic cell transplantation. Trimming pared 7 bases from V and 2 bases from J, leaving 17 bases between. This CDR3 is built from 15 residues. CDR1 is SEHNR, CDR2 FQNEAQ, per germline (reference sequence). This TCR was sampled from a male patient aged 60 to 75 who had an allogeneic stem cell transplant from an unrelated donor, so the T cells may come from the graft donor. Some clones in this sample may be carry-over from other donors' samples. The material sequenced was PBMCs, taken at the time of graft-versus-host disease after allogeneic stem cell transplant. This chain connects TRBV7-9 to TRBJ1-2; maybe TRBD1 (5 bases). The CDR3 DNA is TGTGCCAGCACCAAAGGGGCAGGGCCCAACTATGGCTACACCTTC. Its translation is CASTKGAGPNYGYTF.